This note documents a single T cell receptor beta chain sequence. This sample is part of a study of blood T cell repertoires in COVID-19. For the study at large: PBMCs, B-cell-depleted T cells, or T cells were the source of the cDNA or gDNA that made up the material.

Trimming removed 0 bases from V and 3 bases from J, with 5 bases in between. This CDR3 is built from 13 residues. Germline V gives CDR1 SGDLS, CDR2 YYNGEE. Original analysis: Reference gene primer amplification yielded estimated nucleated cell counts. The assay was immunoSEQ multiplex PCR, and TCRdb's table has in-frame clones only and misses some. Clonal size and the V and J genes are those of that table, whereas D and trimming came from the DNA. This table holds under 85,000 clones, roughly 81% found once. This receptor was taken from a man older than 75 with acute or convalescent COVID-19. Sequencing used peripheral blood. This chain uses TRBV9 with TRBJ2-3, with D uncertain. The CDR3 loop is CASSVAGTDTQYF. The CDR3 DNA sequence: TGTGCCAGCAGCGTAGCCGGTACAGATACGCAGTATTTT.